This entry lists 31 T cell receptor beta chains sequenced from one sample in a study of T-cell memory formation after mild COVID-19. TCRdb reanalysed the 5' RACE reads using MiXCR and keeps one entry per CDR3 protein. This sample has around 420,000 distinct CDR3 sequences; less than 25% occur once, and the top ten carry around 8.1%. Sample: PBMCs or a T cell subset sorted from them (not recorded which). These receptor sequences come from an adult woman who had mild COVID-19 (a few samples of this study predate the infection). Cell type and time point are not known.

This clonotype was observed a few times. The CDR3 DNA follows: TGTGCCAAAGCGGGGGACTACAATGAGCAGTTCTTC. Protein sequence: CAKAGDYNEQFF. The chain couples TRBV6-5 to TRBJ2-1; 8 bases fit TRBD2. This CDR3 contains 12 residues. With 10 bases clipped from V and 3 bases from J, the junction kept 2 bases outside the gene matches. Germline CDR1 MNHEY, CDR2 SVGAGI.

V usage is TRBV7-9 and J usage is TRBJ1-1; 9 positions match TRBD1. CDR1 is SEHNR, CDR2 FQNEAQ, per germline (reference sequence). The CDR3 runs to 17 residues. V shed 0 bases and J 4 bases; nucleotides not matched to a gene: 9. The CDR3 DNA is TGTGCCAGCAGCTTAGCTCTATCACAGGGGGCGATCACTGAAGCTTTCTTT. Translating gives CASSLALSQGAITEAFF.

The genes are TRBV20-1 and TRBJ2-5, with TRBD2 identical over 7 bases. V shed 6 bases, J shed 1 base, and the junction held 11 bases outside the gene matches. The V gene's germline CDR1 is DFQATT and CDR2 SNEGSKA (reference sequence). The CDR3 sequence is 15 residues long. The DNA for the CDR3 is TGCAGTGCCGAGGCGACTAGCCCGTTCCAAGAGACCCAGTACTTC. Translation: CSAEATSPFQETQYF.

The chain employs TRBV20-1 and TRBJ2-3; 13 bases fit TRBD2. This CDR3 comprises 18 residues. The V gene end was trimmed by 0 bases and the J gene end by 1 base; junction bases not matched to a gene: 7. CDR1 and CDR2 (germline): DFQATT, SNEGSKA (reference sequence). CDR3 coding DNA: TGCAGTGCTAGAGAACTAGCGGGAGGGAATGAGGGCACAGATACGCAGTATTTT. Translating gives CSARELAGGNEGTDTQYF.

The table lists this clonotype with many counts. The V and J genes are TRBV5-1 and TRBJ2-3; 11 bases fit TRBD2. The CDR3 length is 16 residues. The germline V gene has CDR1 SGHRS and CDR2 YFSETQ. V was pared by 2 bases and J by 3 bases, with 5 bases of the junction left unmatched. CDR3 in amino acids: CASSFSSGRITDTQYF. CDR3 DNA sequence: TGCGCCAGCAGCTTTTCTAGCGGGAGGATTACAGATACGCAGTATTTT.

CDR3 bases: TGCAGTGCTAGATCTTCCGGCGGGGGGACCACCTACGAGCAGTACTTC. This codes for CSARSSGGGTTYEQYF. This chain connects TRBV20-1 to TRBJ2-7, with 8 bases fitting TRBD2. Unmatched junction bases numbered 11, after V lost 2 bases and J lost 2 bases. The CDR3 loop spans 16 amino acids. Germline V lookup: CDR1 DFQATT, CDR2 SNEGSKA (reference sequence).

The chain is built from TRBV18 and TRBJ1-5; 10 bases fit TRBD1. Germline lookup yields CDR1 KGHSH and CDR2 LQKENI. The length of the CDR3 is 15 residues. Unmatched junction bases numbered 11, after V lost 0 bases and J lost 15 bases. The CDR3 is CASSPPMGQGSVLHF. CDR3 bases: TGTGCCAGCTCACCACCCATGGGACAGGGGTCTGTTTTGCATTTT.

This clonotype has a handful of counts. The chain recombines TRBV15 with TRBJ2-1; D not certain. From germline, CDR1 is LNHNV and CDR2 YYDKDF (reference sequence). The CDR3 contains 13 residues. The V end was cut by 5 bases, the J end by 5 bases, with 10 bases between. The CDR3 sequence: CATSLSMNNEQFF. CDR3 in DNA: TGTGCCACCAGCCTTAGTATGAACAATGAGCAGTTCTTC. Full variable domain (missing parts from reference TRBV15 and TRBJ2-1): DAMVIQNPRYQVTQFGKPVTLSCSQTLNHNVMYWYQQKSSQAPKLLFHYYDKDFNNEADTPDNFQSRRPNTSFCFLDIRSPGLGDTAMYLCATSLSMNNEQFFGPGTRLTVL.

In its sample, this clonotype was seen a few times. The chain is built from TRBV6-5 and TRBJ1-1; no firm D call. CDR1 and CDR2 (germline): MNHEY, SVGAGI. This CDR3 is 13 amino acids long. V was clipped by 2 bases and J by 1 base, with 5 bases between them. The CDR3 DNA reads TGTGCCAGCAGTTACGGGTGGAACACTGAAGCTTTCTTT. It encodes CASSYGWNTEAFF.

This clonotype turned up a few times. The chain has TRBV5-1 and TRBJ2-2; no reliable D call. V gave up 3 bases and J gave up 4 bases, with 4 bases separating them. CDR3 size: 12 residues. CDR1 is SGHRS and CDR2 is YFSETQ in the germline V gene. CDR3 amino acids: CASSWSTGELFF. For the CDR3, the DNA is TGCGCCAGCAGCTGGAGCACCGGGGAGCTGTTTTTT.

The rearrangement uses TRBV5-6 and TRBJ1-2, with TRBD1 identical over 7 bases. Trimming took 3 bases from V and 0 from J; bases not matched to a gene: 5. Germline V CDR1 and CDR2: SGHDT, YYEEEE. CDR3 length: 15 residues. DNA of the CDR3: TGTGCCAGCAGCTCACAGGGGACTGCTAACTATGGCTACACCTTC. It specifies CASSSQGTANYGYTF. The variable domain in full, with the rest retrieved from reference TRBV5-6 and TRBJ1-2, is DAGVTQSPTHLIKTRGQQVTLRCSPKSGHDTVSWYQQALGQGPQFIFQYYEEEERQRGNFPDRFSGHQFPNYSSELNVNALLLGDSALYLCASSSQGTANYGYTFGSGTRLTVV.

This clonotype was found a few times. The chain joins TRBV12-3 or TRBV12-4 to TRBJ2-5, with TRBD1 matching 7 bases. The CDR3 totals 14 residues. V trimming: 5 bases; J trimming: 3 bases; junction bases outside the gene matches: 6. CDR3 sequence reads: CASSGGQPEETQYF. CDR3 nucleotides: TGTGCCAGCAGTGGGGGACAGCCAGAAGAGACCCAGTACTTC.

A few counts support this clonotype. The chain employs TRBV7-9 and TRBJ1-1; 8 bases fit TRBD1. Germline assignment: CDR1 SEHNR and CDR2 FQNEAQ (reference sequence). This CDR3 is built from 15 residues. V trimming: 5 bases; J trimming: 6 bases; junction bases outside the gene matches: 11. The CDR3 nucleotides are TGTGCCAGCAGCCTCCGTGGGCAGGGGGCCTCTGAAGCTTTCTTT. It codes for CASSLRGQGASEAFF. The whole variable domain, filled in from reference TRBV7-9 and TRBJ1-1, reads DTGVSQNPRHKITKRGQNVTFRCDPISEHNRLYWYRQTLGQGPEFLTYFQNEAQLEKSRLLSDRFSAERPKGSFSTLEIQRTEQGDSAMYLCASSLRGQGASEAFFGQGTRLTVV.

This clonotype was seen a handful of times. The chain combines TRBV7-3 with TRBJ2-2; possibly TRBD2 for D (7 bases). Between the trimmed V and J ends, which lost 6 bases and 2 bases, there was a span of 13 bases. This CDR3 is built from 15 residues. Germline V lookup: CDR1 SGHTA, CDR2 FQGTGA. The DNA of the CDR3 is TGTGCCAGCAGGGGGGGGACAAGAAACACCGGGGAGCTGTTTTTT. The encoded protein is CASRGGTRNTGELFF.

The chain carries TRBV18 and TRBJ2-3, with 9 bases fitting TRBD2. The CDR3 is 15 residues long. Germline assignment: CDR1 KGHSH and CDR2 LQKENI. V shed 6 bases and J 2 bases; nucleotides not matched to a gene: 6. As DNA, the CDR3 is TGTGCCAGCTCTTGGCTAGCGGGGAACACAGATACGCAGTATTTT. Translating it yields CASSWLAGNTDTQYF.

The genes are TRBV5-1 and TRBJ2-7, with D possibly being TRBD1 (6 bases). CDR3 length equals 15 residues. The V end was cut by 3 bases, the J end by 5 bases, with 18 bases between. The V gene's germline CDR1 is SGHRS and CDR2 YFSETQ. The CDR3 DNA reads as TGCGCCAGCAGCTCCCTGACGAGGACAGACCACGAGCAGTACTTC. Translating gives CASSSLTRTDHEQYF.

The chain joins TRBV19 to TRBJ2-7, with 8 bases aligning to TRBD1. CDR3 length: 14 residues. The V and J ends lost 3 bases and 4 bases, in that order; junction bases with no gene match: 5. Germline V gene lookup returns CDR1 LNHDA and CDR2 SQIVND (reference sequence). The CDR3 coding sequence is TGTGCCAGTAGTATGCCAGGGGGCCTATACGAGCAGTACTTC. It specifies CASSMPGGLYEQYF.

V is TRBV29-1 and J is TRBJ1-1, with D perhaps TRBD1 (6 bases). Germline CDR1 reads SQVTM; CDR2 reads ANQGSEA. The CDR3 is 13 amino acids. The ends were cut back, 7 bases at V and 1 base at J, with 13 bases in the middle. The CDR3 sequence is CSGKDRKNTEAFF. The DNA of the CDR3 is TGCAGCGGGAAGGACAGAAAGAACACTGAAGCTTTCTTT. The full variable domain, rest sourced from reference TRBV29-1 and TRBJ1-1, is SAVISQKPSRDICQRGTSLTIQCQVDSQVTMMFWYRQQPGQSLTLIATANQGSEATYESGFVIDKFPISRPNLTFSTLTVSNMSPEDSSIYLCSGKDRKNTEAFFGQGTRLTVV.

This clonotype was seen a few times. This chain connects TRBV7-6 to TRBJ1-6; 9 bases align to TRBD1. This CDR3 region has 14 residues. The V segment lost 5 bases and the J segment 8 bases; nucleotides outside the gene matches: 4. Germline values: CDR1 SGHVS, CDR2 FNYEAQ. The CDR3 reads CASSEQGADSPLHF. In DNA, the CDR3 is TGTGCCAGCAGCGAACAGGGGGCTGATTCACCCCTCCACTTT.

In its sample, this clonotype was seen a few times. The V and J genes are TRBV27 and TRBJ2-1, with a possible D match to TRBD1 (5 bases). Trimming removed 3 bases at V and 8 bases at J, with 11 bases between. The length of the CDR3 is 13 residues. Per the germline V gene, CDR1 is MNHEY and CDR2 is SMNVEV (reference sequence). For the CDR3, the DNA is TGTGCCAGCAGTTTGTTCACAGGCGATGAGCAGTTCTTC. Translated: CASSLFTGDEQFF.

CDR3 sequence: CASRIRNTGELFF. The CDR3 DNA sequence: TGTGCCAGCCGGATTCGTAACACCGGGGAGCTGTTTTTT. The J gene is TRBJ2-2, the V gene TRBV2; D gene unclear. Germline V gene sequence: CDR1 SNHLY, CDR2 FYNNEI. The V end was cut by 8 bases, the J end by 2 bases, with 9 bases between. This CDR3 comprises 13 residues.

The V call is TRBV5-1, the J call TRBJ1-1; D gene uncertain. The germline V gene has CDR1 SGHRS and CDR2 YFSETQ. Trimming removed 4 bases at V and 6 bases at J, with 10 bases between. The CDR3 covers 12 residues. DNA for the CDR3: TGCGCCAGCAGCAGCAAAAACCCTGAAGCTTTCTTT. Its protein is CASSSKNPEAFF.

The chain joins TRBV27 to TRBJ2-5; D is tentatively TRBD1 or TRBD2 (5 bases each). With 2 bases removed from V and 6 bases from J, the gap between germline ends came to 16 bases. Germline loops: CDR1 MNHEY, CDR2 SMNVEV (reference sequence). The CDR3 runs to 15 residues. The CDR3 region is CASSLDEGPEKTQYF. The CDR3 nucleotides read TGTGCCAGCAGTTTAGATGAGGGACCGGAGAAGACCCAGTACTTC.

J is TRBJ2-7 and V is TRBV5-6; tentatively, D is TRBD2 (6 bases). CDR1 SGHDT and CDR2 YYEEEE come from the germline V gene. The CDR3 covers 16 residues. V lost 0 bases, J lost 4 bases, and 17 bases lay in between. The CDR3 region is CASSLEQGGTFYEQYF. The CDR3 DNA follows: TGTGCCAGCAGCTTGGAGCAGGGAGGAACTTTTTACGAGCAGTACTTC.

This clonotype was seen ten or more times. The V gene is TRBV14, the J gene TRBJ2-1; D call uncertain. Germline CDR1 is SGHDN and CDR2 is FVKESK. The V end lost 6 bases, the J end lost 5 bases, and 14 bases lay between the germline ends. This CDR3 contains 14 residues. CDR3 loop: CASSRRLDHNEQFF. The DNA for the CDR3 is TGTGCCAGCAGTCGCCGACTGGACCACAATGAGCAGTTCTTC. Combining the CDR3 with reference TRBV14 and TRBJ2-1 gives the whole variable domain EAGVTQFPSHSVIEKGQTVTLRCDPISGHDNLYWYRRVMGKEIKFLLHFVKESKQDESGMPNNRFLAERTGGTYSTLKVQPAELEDSGVYFCASSRRLDHNEQFFGPGTRLTVL.

The sample holds a few counts of this clonotype. V and J are TRBV2 and TRBJ1-3; tentatively, D is TRBD1 (6 bases). Trimming took 7 bases from V and 0 from J, leaving 16 bases between them. The CDR3 is 16 amino acids. Germline V gene sequence: CDR1 SNHLY, CDR2 FYNNEI. The CDR3 here is CASTDTGQISGNTIYF. The CDR3 nucleotides are TGTGCCAGCACCGACACAGGGCAGATCTCTGGAAACACCATATATTTT. The full variable domain, in which reference TRBV2 and TRBJ1-3 provide the parts outside the CDR3, is EPEVTQTPSHQVTQMGQEVILRCVPISNHLYFYWYRQILGQKVEFLVSFYNNEISEKSEIFDDQFSVERPDGSNFTLKIRSTKLEDSAMYFCASTDTGQISGNTIYFGEGSWLTVV.

The chain uses TRBV18 and TRBJ1-5; 7 positions agree with TRBD1. Germline V gene sequence: CDR1 KGHSH, CDR2 LQKENI. V was clipped by 3 bases and J by 2 bases; unmatched bases: 4. This CDR3 spans 15 amino acids. The chain's CDR3 is CASSPPDRRNQPQHF. As DNA, the CDR3 is TGTGCCAGCTCACCCCCGGACAGGCGCAATCAGCCCCAGCATTTT.

About this clonotype: At one of its ends the junction is not consistent with the germline gene, which may arise from a read error. The chain uses TRBV12-3 or TRBV12-4 and TRBJ1-2; possible D gene TRBD1, 5 bases. The CDR3 is 14 residues long. Written as DNA, the CDR3 is TGTGCCAGCAGTCTAGCCCACTTGGGACGTGGCTACACCTTC. It is translated as CASSLAHLGRGYTF.

The table lists this clonotype with a few counts. The V gene is TRBV6-2 or TRBV6-3, the J gene TRBJ2-1; D is perhaps TRBD1 (5 bases). The germline CDR1 and CDR2 sequences are MNHEY and SVGEGT. CDR3 length equals 15 residues. V lost 6 bases and J 5 bases, leaving 17 bases between the germline ends. The CDR3 region has the DNA TGTGCCAGCAGAATAGGCCCTTGGGGCGACAATGAGCAGTTCTTC. This encodes CASRIGPWGDNEQFF.

The rearrangement uses TRBV19 and TRBJ2-3; D is possibly TRBD2 (5 bases). This CDR3 is 15 amino acids long. V was cut by 5 bases and J by 0 bases, with 12 bases left in between. Germline V lookup: CDR1 LNHDA, CDR2 SQIVND (reference sequence). Here the CDR3 reads CASSLVGASTDTQYF. The DNA for the CDR3 is TGTGCCAGTAGTCTGGTGGGAGCTAGCACAGATACGCAGTATTTT.

Comment on this clonotype: The conserved phenylalanine or tryptophan is not found at the CDR3 terminus, so this likely reflects a read error. V usage is TRBV27 and J usage is TRBJ1-5; 8 positions agree with TRBD1. Trimming at V came to 6 bases and at J to 2 bases, leaving 6 bases not matched to a gene. CDR3 length: 15 residues. The germline CDR1 and CDR2 sequences are MNHEY and SMNVEV (reference sequence). DNA for the CDR3: TGTGCCAGCAGAGCCGACAGGGGCGGCAATCAGCCCCAGCATATT. The encoded protein is CASRADRGGNQPQHI.